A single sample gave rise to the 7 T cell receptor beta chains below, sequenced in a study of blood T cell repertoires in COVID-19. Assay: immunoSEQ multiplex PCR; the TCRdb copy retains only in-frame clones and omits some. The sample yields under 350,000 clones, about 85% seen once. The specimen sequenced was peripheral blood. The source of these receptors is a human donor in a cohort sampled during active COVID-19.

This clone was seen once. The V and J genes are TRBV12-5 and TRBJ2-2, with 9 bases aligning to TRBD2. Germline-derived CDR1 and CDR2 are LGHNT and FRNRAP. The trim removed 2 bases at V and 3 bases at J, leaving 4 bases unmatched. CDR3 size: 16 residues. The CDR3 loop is CASGLLSGRYTGELFF. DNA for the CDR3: TGTGCTAGTGGTTTGCTCAGCGGGAGGTACACCGGGGAGCTGTTTTTT.

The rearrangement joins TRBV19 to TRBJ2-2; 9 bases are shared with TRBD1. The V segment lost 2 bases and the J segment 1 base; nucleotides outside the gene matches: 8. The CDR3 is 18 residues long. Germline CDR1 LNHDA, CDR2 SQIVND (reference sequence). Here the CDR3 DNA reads TGTGCCAGTAGTATACGGCGCAGACAGGGGGTGAACACCGGGGAGCTGTTTTTT. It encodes CASSIRRRQGVNTGELFF.

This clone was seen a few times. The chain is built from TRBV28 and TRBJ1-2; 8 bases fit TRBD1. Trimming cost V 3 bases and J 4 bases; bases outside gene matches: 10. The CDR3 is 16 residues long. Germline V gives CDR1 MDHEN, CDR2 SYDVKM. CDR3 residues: CASSFSRTGSGYGYTF. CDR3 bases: TGTGCCAGCAGTTTTTCCCGGACAGGGTCGGGCTATGGCTACACCTTC.

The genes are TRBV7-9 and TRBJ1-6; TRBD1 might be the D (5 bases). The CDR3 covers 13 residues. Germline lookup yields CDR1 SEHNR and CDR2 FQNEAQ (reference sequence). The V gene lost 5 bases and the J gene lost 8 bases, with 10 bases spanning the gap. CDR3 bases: TGTGCCAGCAGCCGGACAAGGGATTCACCCCTCCACTTT. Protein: CASSRTRDSPLHF.

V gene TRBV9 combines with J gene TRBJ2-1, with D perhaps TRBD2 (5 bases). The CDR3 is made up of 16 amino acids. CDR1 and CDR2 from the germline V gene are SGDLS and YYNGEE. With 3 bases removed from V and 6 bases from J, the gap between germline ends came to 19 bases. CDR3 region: CASSAGWKVRANEQFF. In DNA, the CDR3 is TGTGCCAGCAGCGCGGGGTGGAAGGTACGCGCCAATGAGCAGTTCTTC.

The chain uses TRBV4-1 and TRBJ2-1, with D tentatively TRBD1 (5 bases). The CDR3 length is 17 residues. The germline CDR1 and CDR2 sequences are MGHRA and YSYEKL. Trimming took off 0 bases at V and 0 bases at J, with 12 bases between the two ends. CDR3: CASSQDPGISSYNEQFF. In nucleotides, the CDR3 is TGCGCCAGCAGCCAAGATCCAGGGATCAGCTCCTACAATGAGCAGTTCTTC.

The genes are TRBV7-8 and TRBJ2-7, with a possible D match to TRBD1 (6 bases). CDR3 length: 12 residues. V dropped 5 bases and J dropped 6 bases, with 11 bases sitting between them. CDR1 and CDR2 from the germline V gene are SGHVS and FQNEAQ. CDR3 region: CASSAARGEQYF. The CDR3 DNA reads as TGTGCCAGCAGCGCAGCCAGGGGCGAGCAGTACTTC.